This T cell receptor beta chain was documented in a study of cytomegalovirus exposure and HLA in healthy donors listed by TCRdb under 2017. With respect to the entire study: An earlier analysis of some 600 of the donors reported over 250 Gb of sequence data and 117 million unique TCR beta sequences obtained from around 170 million T cells. About 280 gigabases of sequencing data and some 85 million unique TCR sequences were included in an early release covering about 620 HLA-typed donors. Of the 398 genotyped donors, about 80% fell in the genetic ancestry cluster associated with self-reported Caucasian donors. The aim of the study was to test whether cataloging public T cell receptors could identify signatures of past pathogen exposure. The T cell repertoires of under 750 subjects were profiled by immunosequencing and related to cytomegalovirus serostatus. Besides the first cohort of around 670 subjects, a separate validation cohort made up of some 110 different subjects was used. To predict cytomegalovirus infection status, the study combined high-throughput TCR immunosequencing, statistical association of individual TCRs with disease status, and machine learning. In a later analysis, previously published TCR beta repertoires from 550 to 700 donors were re-analyzed and high-resolution HLA genotyping was added so that TCR occurrence patterns could be studied. The later analysis used no new phenotypic data to find candidate immune exposures, relying instead on TCR beta sequences and their occurrence across donors. In an earlier analysis of about 590 of the donors, high-throughput TCR beta sequencing was used to judge whether each TCR beta V gene segment behaved as functional or pseudogenic. Donor age, sex, ethnicity and CMV serostatus were collected together with the repertoire data. In a later genetic analysis, genome-wide SNP genotypes for about three fifths of the 666 donors were used, and that subset was treated as a discovery cohort. All discovery cohort repertoires had been generated on a single sequencing platform. Class I and class II HLA loci were covered by the typing at four-digit resolution. The number of typed donors differed by locus: about 620-630 for A, B, C, DRB1 and DQB1; 500 to 550 for DQA1; approximately 610 for DPA1; and 450 to 480 for DPB1. A handful of DR-DQ haplotypes were handled as single units for association and clustering because linkage in the cohort was strong. On average, around 240,000 unique TCR beta nucleotide sequences were sequenced per donor among 300 to 500 genotyped donors of the cohort, with 15% to 20% of those sequences being non-productive. The full study reports these points: A later analysis reported that several top co-occurrence clusters appeared linked to parvovirus B19, influenza, CMV and Epstein-Barr virus. Because the 87-base-pair reads could not distinguish some IMGT-functional V segments, including TRBV6-2 and TRBV6-3, those segments were excluded. A further reported finding was that TCR beta sequences accurately predicted the HLA-A and HLA-B alleles for most subjects in the first cohort. In the study, about 150 TCR beta chains were listed as associated with cytomegalovirus. Because HLA typing was missing for some donors at each locus, association tests included only the typed subset. A group of highly shared sequence variants was considered likely to be a technical artifact of the sequencing pipeline. In a later analysis, the rate of TCR association differed among HLA loci, with DRB1 alleles having the most associated TCRs and HLA-C alleles having the fewest. Sequencing depth was assumed to be roughly uniform across donors in the presence/absence analyses, though that assumption may not hold. The classifier was reported to diagnose cytomegalovirus status with high specificity and sensitivity in both the original cohort and the validation cohort. Because counts were too low, fewer than 20 rarely observed V segments, including chromosome 9 orphons, were excluded from the earlier analysis of some 590 of the donors. According to the authors, the approach could potentially be generalized to other disease states and immunological phenotypes. When HLA alleles, especially DR and DQ, strongly co-occurred, TCR associations were difficult to assign to individual alleles. Most CMV-associated TCR beta chains appeared to be HLA-restricted in a later analysis, and the HLA associations seemed to be driven largely by CMV exposure. In an earlier analysis of approximately 590 of the donors, most TCR beta V segments appeared in productive rearrangements about 87% or about 30% of the time, broadly matching IMGT annotations. In a later genetic analysis, fewer N-insertions in productive TCRs were reported among donors in an Asian-associated ancestry cluster than the approximately 670-donor mean. An association between a missense DCLRE1C variant and V-gene and J-gene trimming of TCR beta chains was found in a later genetic analysis and replicated in an independent cohort. This cohort had only TCR beta chains sequenced, and the lack of alpha or paired-chain data limited which features could be detected. In vitro tests confirmed that a few of the cytomegalovirus-associated TCR beta chains recognize cytomegalovirus antigens. Correlated functional status among segregating V segments might reflect linkage disequilibrium, but an unknown experimental factor could not be ruled out. Compared with equally common non-associated chains, HLA-associated TCR beta chains in a later analysis were more clonally expanded and had lower generation probabilities. CMV serostatus was the only immune exposure information available for the cohort. Across donors, most TCR sequences were observed very rarely, whereas some public TCRs were present in many individuals. A later analysis associated 15,000 or so TCR beta sequences with specific HLA alleles at a false discovery rate of 0.05.

The library came from the immunoSEQ multiplex PCR assay. A mixture of 60 forward primers for TCR Vbeta segments and 13 reverse primers for TCR Jbeta segments was used in the multiplex PCR. The CDR3 region of rearranged TCR beta genes was amplified from genomic DNA with a multiplex PCR assay. The Illumina HiSeq System was used to sequence the amplified TCR beta libraries as 87-base-pair reads. The source study handled its data this way. Across the 600 to 700 repertoires, a later analysis counted 78 million or so unique TCR beta chains, roughly 11 million of which were shared by at least two donors. To remove PCR and sequencing errors, raw reads were error-corrected and collapsed into unique sequences using a nearest-neighbor algorithm that merged closely related sequences. CDR3 sequences were aligned to IMGT reference sequences to assign V, D and J gene segments. For a sequence to be retained, a match of at least six nucleotides was required to both a V gene segment and a J gene segment. A rearrangement counted as productive if the CDR3 had no stop codons and remained in frame with V and J, and every other rearrangement counted as non-productive. Following IMGT convention, CDR3 was defined as the stretch from the second conserved V-encoded cysteine up to the conserved J-encoded phenylalanine. In an earlier analysis of roughly 610 of the donors, sequences lacking an unambiguous match to a single V gene segment were excluded. In an earlier analysis of a few hundred of the donors, a V segment was called functional when productive rearrangements were above 56.7%, and segregating when the standard deviation between donors exceeded 5%. To diagnose cytomegalovirus status from the catalog of TCR beta chain sequences, a statistical classification framework was built. In a later analysis, TCR nucleotide sequences were compared against IMGT/GENE-DB human TR gene sequences so that V and J genes could be assigned. In a later analysis, CDR3 sequences and most-parsimonious VDJ recombination scenarios were assigned using the TCRdist pipeline. A later analysis defined each TCR beta chain by its CDR3 amino acid sequence plus V-gene family, and excluded reads lacking a unique V-gene family. As a way to deal with suspected cross-contamination and a sequencing artifact, a later analysis dropped more than 500 nucleotide sequences that were highly shared and had low generation probability. For each public chain, a later analysis derived a clonal expansion index from normalized ranks of inferred template counts within each repertoire. A later analysis computed generation probabilities with a VDJ recombination model fitted to out-of-frame rearrangements, and checked the results against IGoR. In a later analysis, TCR-TCR, TCR-HLA and TCR-CMV co-occurrence was scored with hypergeometric tests, and a repertoire-size bias correction was applied to TCR pairs. To estimate false discovery rates, a later analysis permuted the HLA or CMV assignments 20 times. In a later analysis, co-occurring TCRs were grouped using DBSCAN, with TCRdist sequence similarity added in when clustering inside HLA-allele-positive subsets. For co-occurrence clustering, repertoires with fewer than 30,000 or more than 120,000 public chains were excluded, along with several repertoires with anomalous nucleotide sharing. TCRdb provides this immuneACCESS table in a form limited to in-frame rearrangements. Some clones are lacking; in checked studies, under half of them reflect an unresolved V gene, and why the rest are absent is not known. V and J calls and clone size follow that table, whereas D and trimming were derived from the DNA. For this sample the table gives 180,000 or so clones, of which over 65% were detected only once. The top ten clones comprise roughly 1.5% of the sample.

Worth noting for this clone: This clone's antigen is unknown. Base qualities were left out, and no much larger clone turns up one base away.

CDR3 length: 13 amino acids, cysteine to phenylalanine. Kept here is only the CDR3 DNA, which spans 39 bases and is read in frame from base 1. According to the germline V gene, CDR1 reads SQVTM and CDR2 reads ANQGSEA. V is trimmed back by 7 bases and J by 3 bases, and the junction contains 6 bases that no gene match accounts for. The cohort was made up of approximately 670 healthy bone marrow donors. At the time of sampling, every cohort member was nominally healthy, though immune exposures that went unrecorded were likely present. The donor tested CMV seronegative, placing the donor among the 352 seronegative members of the cohort. A peripheral blood sample was provided by each donor, and peripheral blood mononuclear cells were used for TCR beta sequencing. The Qiagen DNeasy Blood Extraction Kit was used to extract genomic DNA from the blood cell samples.

What was sequenced was PBMCs. This receptor was obtained from a man aged 18-30 years in good health and CMV-seronegative. The V and J genes are TRBV29-1 and TRBJ1-1, with 9 bases aligning to TRBD1. The CDR3 in this case is CSAGGDRDTEAFF. The base sequence is TGCAGCGCTGGGGGGGACAGGGACACTGAAGCTTTCTTT.